Sequencing of this T cell receptor beta chain was carried out in a study of beta chain features in type 1 diabetes. Whole-study context: In age, gender and cell yields, patients were similar to healthy donors.

Study results and caveats: Moderate yet significant TCRB CDR3 shortening was seen in Type 1 diabetes patients in all four CD4+ subsets. Compared to healthy donors, patients appeared to have naive, central memory and Treg TCRB repertoires that were more alike. Insertions at VDJ junctions were less frequent in type 1 diabetes patients. These patients also deleted more nucleotides at the same junctions.

The CDR3 consists of 13 residues. Germline V CDR1 and CDR2: MGHDK, SYGVNS. Unmatched junction bases numbered 2, after V lost 6 bases and J lost 3 bases. The authors reverse transcribed all of the isolated RNA, so sequencing captured expressed TCRB transcripts. Generated by immunoSEQ multiplex PCR, the TCRdb table keeps only in-frame clones and is missing some. The sample has some 700,000 clones, around 15% seen once. This clone was counted only a few times. No antigen is known for it. The sequence came from a man between 18 and 35 years old with type 1 diabetes. The sequencing sample was made of naive CD4+ T cells from blood. This chain uses TRBV25-1 with TRBJ1-5; TRBD1 aligns across 7 bases. The CDR3 coding sequence is TGTGCCAGCAGAGGGGGCAACAATCAGCCCCAGCATTTT. Protein: CASRGGNNQPQHF.